Each of the 25 T cell receptor beta chains below was sequenced from the same sample in a study of shared T cell receptors in the human thymus. Clones were sequenced by immunoSEQ multiplex PCR, and TCRdb holds only the in-frame ones, with some missing. Here the sample spans 600,000 to 900,000 clones, roughly 88% being singletons. The data also belong to a second study, concerning human thymus T cells.

Sequenced material: thymocytes. These receptor sequences come from a girl less than two years old with a congenital heart defect.

In its sample, this clone was seen a few times. The chain recombines TRBV7-2 with TRBJ2-1; 8 nucleotides align to TRBD1. The CDR3 spans 15 residues. The germline gives CDR1 SGHTA, CDR2 FQGNSA. With V trimmed by 1 base and J by 5 bases, 4 bases remained unmatched. The CDR3 reads CASSLVPGQDNEQFF. The CDR3 DNA reads as TGTGCCAGCAGCTTAGTCCCGGGACAGGACAATGAGCAGTTCTTC.

The rearrangement joins TRBV7-8 to TRBJ1-2; D call uncertain. From germline, CDR1 is SGHVS and CDR2 FQNEAQ. Trimming pared 2 bases from V and 3 bases from J, leaving 10 bases between. This CDR3 is 14 amino acids long. Written as DNA, the CDR3 is TGTGCCAGCAGCTTATCAGCGGCGCACTATGGCTACACCTTC. Its translation: CASSLSAAHYGYTF.

This chain links TRBV28 with TRBJ1-1; D not resolved. Germline V gene data show CDR1 as MDHEN and CDR2 as SYDVKM. Trimming pared 8 bases from V and 1 base from J, leaving 11 bases between. The CDR3 is 13 amino acids. The CDR3 here is CASSEGWNTEAFF. The CDR3 coding sequence is TGTGCCAGCTCAGAGGGCTGGAACACTGAAGCTTTCTTT.

The chain has TRBV5-6 and TRBJ2-1, with D hard to call. CDR1 is SGHDT and CDR2 is YYEEEE in the germline V gene. The CDR3 sequence is 17 residues long. Trimming removed 4 bases from V and 3 bases from J, with 20 bases in between. CDR3 sequence (DNA): TGTGCCAGCAGCCTGTGGCGAACAGACGGTAACTACAATGAGCAGTTCTTC. Translated: CASSLWRTDGNYNEQFF. Based on the CDR3 plus reference TRBV5-6 and TRBJ2-1, the full variable domain is DAGVTQSPTHLIKTRGQQVTLRCSPKSGHDTVSWYQQALGQGPQFIFQYYEEEERQRGNFPDRFSGHQFPNYSSELNVNALLLGDSALYLCASSLWRTDGNYNEQFFGPGTRLTVL.

V and J are TRBV7-2 and TRBJ2-3; TRBD2 matches at 9 bases. Germline V gene lookup returns CDR1 SGHTA and CDR2 FQGNSA. The CDR3 sequence is 17 residues long. The trim removed 4 bases at V and 5 bases at J, leaving 13 bases unmatched. This chain's CDR3 is CASSSSGRGGALDTQYF. CDR3 DNA: TGTGCCAGCAGCTCCAGCGGGCGCGGGGGGGCCCTAGATACGCAGTATTTT.

The chain is built from TRBV9 and TRBJ2-3, with 9 bases matching TRBD2. This CDR3 contains 22 residues. Germline trimming cut 4 bases from V and 0 bases from J; bases unmatched to any gene: 24. Germline-derived CDR1 and CDR2 are SGDLS and YYNGEE. Here the CDR3 reads CASSRTHRTSEPIHTSTDTQYF. CDR3 DNA sequence: TGTGCCAGCAGCAGAACACACCGGACTAGCGAGCCCATCCATACTAGCACAGATACGCAGTATTTT.

The chain employs TRBV6-1 and TRBJ2-3, with a possible D match to TRBD1 (5 bases). The V gene lost 4 bases and the J gene lost 2 bases, with 13 bases spanning the gap. The CDR3 totals 15 residues. CDR1 is MNHNS, CDR2 SASEGT, per germline. The CDR3 DNA reads TGTGCCAGCAGTGGGAAGGGGTCAGACACAGATACGCAGTATTTT. Encoded protein: CASSGKGSDTDTQYF.

This clone appeared a few times. The chain joins TRBV27 to TRBJ2-7, with 8 bases identical to TRBD1. The CDR3 covers 15 residues. The germline gives CDR1 MNHEY, CDR2 SMNVEV (reference sequence). The ends lost 6 bases at V and 2 bases at J; junction bases unmatched: 9. The CDR3 coding sequence is TGTGCCAGCAGCCCCGACAGGGGCGAAACCTACGAGCAGTACTTC. Its protein product is CASSPDRGETYEQYF.

The chain carries TRBV5-8 and TRBJ1-3; 8 bases align to TRBD1. CDR1 and CDR2 from the germline V gene are SGHTS and YDEGEE. V shed 2 bases and J 0 bases; nucleotides not matched to a gene: 7. This CDR3 is 17 amino acids long. The CDR3 loop is CASSFRTGLSSGNTIYF. Written as DNA, the CDR3 is TGTGCCAGCAGCTTCCGGACAGGGTTGAGCTCTGGAAACACCATATATTTT.

The rearrangement joins TRBV2 to TRBJ1-2; D is perhaps TRBD1 (5 bases). CDR3 length equals 14 residues. Germline CDR1 is SNHLY and CDR2 is FYNNEI. The V and J ends lost 4 bases and 2 bases respectively, with 11 bases between them. CDR3 nucleotides: TGTGCCAGCAGTGCACTCAGGGCCAACTATGGCTACACCTTC. The encoded protein is CASSALRANYGYTF.

This clone appeared a single time. This chain joins TRBV29-1 and TRBJ1-1; TRBD1 matches at 10 bases. The CDR3 is made up of 16 amino acids. Germline loops: CDR1 SQVTM, CDR2 ANQGSEA. V lost 4 bases, J lost 6 bases, and 14 bases stayed unmatched. DNA of the CDR3: TGCAGCGTTGTTACCCCGACAGGGGGCCTAACTCCTGAAGCTTTCTTT. Its translation is CSVVTPTGGLTPEAFF.

Only one count was recorded for this clone. This sequence joins TRBV5-1 and TRBJ2-3, with 8 positions matching TRBD1. The CDR3 runs 15 residues. The V and J ends lost 1 base and 0 bases, in that order; junction bases with no gene match: 1. Germline V gene data show CDR1 as SGHRS and CDR2 as YFSETQ. The CDR3 sequence is CASSLRTGSTDTQYF. Written as DNA, the CDR3 is TGCGCCAGCAGCTTGAGGACAGGGAGCACAGATACGCAGTATTTT.

The V call is TRBV5-6, the J call TRBJ1-2; 7 nucleotides match TRBD1. Germline V CDR1 and CDR2: SGHDT, YYEEEE. The CDR3 runs to 14 residues. The J segment lost 7 bases and the V segment lost 0 bases, leaving 6 bases of the junction unmatched. CDR3 sequence: CASSLGAGGSGYTF. DNA for the CDR3: TGTGCCAGCAGCTTGGGGGCAGGGGGGTCTGGCTACACCTTC.

This rearrangement joins TRBV28 to TRBJ1-4; 7 bases match TRBD1. The CDR3 is made up of 14 amino acids. Germline V gene data show CDR1 as MDHEN and CDR2 as SYDVKM. Germline trimming cut 10 bases from V and 4 bases from J; bases unmatched to any gene: 9. For the CDR3, the DNA is TGTGCCACCACGGACAGGCCTATTAATGAAAAACTGTTTTTT. Translating it yields CATTDRPINEKLFF.

The chain uses TRBV28 and TRBJ1-4; possibly TRBD1 for D (5 bases). The CDR3 is 13 residues long. Trimming cost V 4 bases and J 6 bases, with 9 bases left between them. Germline CDR1 reads MDHEN; CDR2 reads SYDVKM. The CDR3 DNA is TGTGCCAGCAGTTCCCTGGGGCATGAAAAACTGTTTTTT. The encoded protein is CASSSLGHEKLFF.

This chain joins TRBV25-1 and TRBJ1-4, with 7 bases lining up with TRBD1. This CDR3 is built from 14 residues. The ends lost 8 bases at V and 3 bases at J; junction bases unmatched: 6. Germline V gives CDR1 MGHDK, CDR2 SYGVNS. The CDR3 loop reads CASSTGEANEKLFF. The CDR3 DNA sequence: TGTGCCAGCTCAACAGGGGAGGCTAATGAAAAACTGTTTTTT.

Only one count was recorded for this clone. This rearrangement joins TRBV27 to TRBJ1-2, with D perhaps matching TRBD1 (6 bases). The germline V gene encodes CDR1 MNHEY and CDR2 SMNVEV (reference sequence). Deletions cut 6 bases from V and 4 bases from J, with 18 bases between. The CDR3 length is 15 residues. The CDR3 coding sequence is TGTGCCAGCAGACACTCCATGACAGGCCCCTATGGCTACACCTTC. It specifies CASRHSMTGPYGYTF.

J is TRBJ1-1 and V is TRBV28; 10 bases align to TRBD1. The CDR3 has 13 amino acids. In germline, CDR1 is MDHEN, CDR2 SYDVKM. V shed 4 bases and J 7 bases; nucleotides not matched to a gene: 3. This CDR3 reads CASSSGQGFEAFF. The CDR3 coding sequence is TGTGCCAGCAGTTCGGGACAGGGGTTTGAAGCTTTCTTT. Full variable domain (outside the CDR3, taken from reference TRBV28 and TRBJ1-1): DVKVTQSSRYLVKRTGEKVFLECVQDMDHENMFWYRQDPGLGLRLIYFSYDVKMKEKGDIPEGYSVSREKKERFSLILESASTNQTSMYLCASSSGQGFEAFFGQGTRLTVV.

This clone came up once. The V gene is TRBV19, the J gene TRBJ1-1; D perhaps matches TRBD1 (6 bases). With 3 bases removed from V and 2 bases from J, the gap between germline ends came to 13 bases. Germline V lookup: CDR1 LNHDA, CDR2 SQIVND (reference sequence). The CDR3 has 15 amino acids. CDR3 protein: CASSIRGGVNTEAFF. CDR3 coding DNA: TGTGCCAGTAGTATCCGGGGGGGCGTCAACACTGAAGCTTTCTTT.

J is TRBJ1-6 and V is TRBV4-1; D is undetermined. CDR1 MGHRA and CDR2 YSYEKL come from the germline V gene. The CDR3 covers 17 residues. Trimming removed 3 bases at V and 4 bases at J, with 16 bases between. CDR3 nucleotide sequence: TGCGCCAGCAGCCAGCTGAGGGTGGGCCCTTATAATTCACCCCTCCACTTT. Its protein is CASSQLRVGPYNSPLHF.

The chain's CDR3 is CASSDSRQGTSSYNEQFF. In DNA, the CDR3 is TGTGCCAGCAGTGACTCAAGACAGGGGACCAGCTCCTACAATGAGCAGTTCTTC. The J gene is TRBJ2-1, the V gene TRBV6-4; 8 nucleotides align to TRBD1. Germline lookup yields CDR1 MRHNA and CDR2 SNTAGT. The junction had 7 bases not matched to a gene; V was cut back by 0 bases and J by 0 bases. This CDR3 is built from 18 residues.

V usage is TRBV7-8 and J usage is TRBJ1-5; TRBD1 aligns across 9 bases. This CDR3 contains 16 residues. Losses at the gene ends were 5 bases for V and 9 bases for J; bases not matched to a gene: 14. In germline, CDR1 is SGHVS, CDR2 FQNEAQ. The CDR3, as DNA: TGTGCCAGCAGCGACCGAGGACAGGGGCGGAGGGGGCCCCAGCATTTT. Translation: CASSDRGQGRRGPQHF.

The chain links TRBV5-6 to TRBJ1-3; perhaps TRBD1 as D (5 bases). CDR1 and CDR2 from the germline V gene are SGHDT and YYEEEE. The ends were cut back, 1 base at V and 0 bases at J, with 14 bases in the middle. CDR3 length: 17 residues. CDR3: CASSLRLFTGSGNTIYF. The DNA for the CDR3 is TGTGCCAGCAGCTTGCGCCTTTTTACAGGCTCTGGAAACACCATATATTTT. The full variable domain, rest sourced from reference TRBV5-6 and TRBJ1-3, is DAGVTQSPTHLIKTRGQQVTLRCSPKSGHDTVSWYQQALGQGPQFIFQYYEEEERQRGNFPDRFSGHQFPNYSSELNVNALLLGDSALYLCASSLRLFTGSGNTIYFGEGSWLTVV.

V gene TRBV4-1 combines with J gene TRBJ1-2; D gene ambiguous. The germline V gene has CDR1 MGHRA and CDR2 YSYEKL. The CDR3 extends over 12 amino acids. Trimming stripped 0 bases from V and 4 bases from J, with 3 bases between. The CDR3 region is CASSQDIYGYTF. CDR3 nucleotide sequence: TGCGCCAGCAGCCAAGATATCTATGGCTACACCTTC.

The rearrangement uses TRBV4-3 and TRBJ1-1; a possible D gene is TRBD1 (6 bases). The germline V and J ends were trimmed by 1 base and 11 bases, with 14 bases remaining between them. This CDR3 region has 13 residues. CDR1 is LGHNA, CDR2 YSLEER, per germline. Here the CDR3 reads CASSQVWGQRAFF. CDR3 bases: TGCGCCAGCAGCCAAGTTTGGGGGCAGAGGGCTTTCTTT.